This T cell receptor (beta chain) was profiled in a study of T cell responses to AZD1222 COVID-19 vaccine. From germline, CDR1 is SGHTA and CDR2 FQGTGA. The CDR3 sequence is 16 residues long. Trimming cost V 0 bases and J 1 base, with 9 bases left between them. This clone was counted only a few times. Its antigen is unknown. Researchers grouped second doses given at about 4 or about 12 weeks into one pool. Data came from immunoSEQ multiplex PCR; TCRdb stores just in-frame clones and leaves some out. Of approximately 100,000 clones listed, 70% to 90% are singletons. Overall study findings and caveats: Two AZD1222 administrations were followed by greater Spike-specific TCR breadth and depth. Females made up more of the donors, who were largely white British, and clonal diversity may have come out too low. The study reported that nearly half of spike-specific TCRs target unmutated variant regions.

The sequencing used peripheral blood, collected 28 days after the second AZD1222 dose. The TCR originated in an adult who received the AZD1222 COVID-19 vaccine. V is TRBV7-3 and J is TRBJ2-2; maybe TRBD2 (6 bases). In DNA form, the CDR3 reads TGTGCCAGCAGCTTAACGGCGGGAAGGAACACCGGGGAGCTGTTTTTT. It specifies CASSLTAGRNTGELFF.